Listed here is a single T cell receptor beta chain. Its binding antigen is unknown. It has no much larger one-base neighbor in the sample; base qualities were not kept. Trimming leaves V shorter by 2 bases and J shorter by 7 bases, with the junction holding 13 bases beyond the gene matches. CDR1 and CDR2 were assigned from the germline V gene as SGHAT and FQNNGV. The CDR3 runs 18 amino acids, cysteine and phenylalanine included. The sequence is cut down to CDR3 DNA, 54 bases in frame from base 1. The treatment or condition label here, explained by the study, means: live attenuated yellow fever vaccine strain. Two biological replicates of bulk PBMCs were collected at each blood-draw timepoint. PBMCs were isolated from peripheral blood using a standard Ficoll-Paque protocol. TriZol was used to extract RNA from bulk PBMCs, CD4 and CD8 fractions, and dextramer-positive and dextramer-negative fractions.

The data derive from a study of T cells after yellow fever vaccination (dated by TCRdb to the late 2010s). Concerning the study at large: The SMART-Seq v4 Ultra Low Input RNA kit was used to prepare libraries from fractions with low cell numbers. To follow T-cell clones before and after both primary and booster YFV17D yellow fever vaccination, bulk TCR alpha and beta repertoires underwent longitudinal sequencing. Blood samples were taken at several timepoints before and after primary and secondary immunization, and bulk PBMC replicates and cell subsets were isolated. Two healthy male donors made up the cohort, one aged 18 to 30 years and the other aged 30 to 39 years. The paper's findings and limits, for the study overall: After the booster, most clones that had expanded after primary vaccination were detected again (nearly 97% of CD4 and around nine tenths of CD8), suggesting broad maintenance of memory. A small share of clonotypes occurred in both CD4 and CD8 compartments, likely arising from convergent recombination. The secondary T-cell response was weaker than the primary response but faster, peaking on day 5 instead of day 15. Because the study included only two donors, the extent to which the findings can be generalized is limited. Computational filtering was needed because FACS-sorted repertoires could contain abundant contaminating clonotypes from the bulk population.

TCR cDNA was synthesized by 5'RACE template switching, through which a universal primer site and unique molecular identifiers were introduced. Priming of cDNA synthesis was performed from both the TCR alpha and TCR beta constant segments. Two PCR steps were used to amplify libraries, with sample barcodes and sequencing adapters being added in the second step. Sequencing of libraries was performed on Illumina HiSeq 2500 (2x100 bp) or NovaSeq (2x150 bp). The authors processed their data as follows. Reads were demultiplexed and collapsed into UMI consensus sequences with MIGEC, and V(D)J alignment was performed with MiXCR. Vaccine-responding clonotypes were identified with edgeR using replicate PBMC samples, with FDR below 0.01 and a log2 fold change above 5 up to day 15 being required. Bulk clonotypes were assigned CD4 or CD8 identity according to which sequenced CD4 or CD8 repertoire held them at higher abundance. The raw public reads went through TCRdb reprocessing: fastp at Q25, MiXCR clone calling, in-frame beta chains kept. Each record represents a unique CDR3 protein, reported with the most common genes and DNA among its rows. In this record, the V and J calls reflect TCRdb's handling and not the investigators' own analysis. For this sample the table gives roughly 500,000 distinct CDR3 sequences, of which about 19% were detected only once. Roughly an eighth of the sample comes from the top ten.

The starting material was PBMCs, obtained 15 days after the yellow fever booster vaccination. This sequence originates from a man aged 30-40 years who received the YFV17D yellow fever vaccine. Here the chain combines TRBV11-2 and TRBJ2-2; 10 central nucleotides agree with TRBD2. In nucleotide form, the sequence is TGTGCCAGCAGCTTATCTAGCGGGAGAGGCATGCGGATCGGGGAGCTGTTTTTT. It specifies CASSLSSGRGMRIGELFF.